This T cell receptor (beta chain) was profiled in a study of T cell changes during pregnancy in multiple sclerosis. This table comes from immunoSEQ multiplex PCR, and its TCRdb copy is limited to in-frame clones, with some not included. The data show about 80,000 clones, with about 90% seen just once and around 1.4% held by the top ten. Germline V gene sequence: CDR1 SNHLY, CDR2 FYNNEI. CDR3 length: 15 amino acids. The V end lost 3 bases, the J end lost 2 bases, and 13 bases lay between the germline ends. The chain employs TRBV2 and TRBJ1-2; no clear D gene. This receptor was identified in a female donor with multiple sclerosis, enrolled in a pregnancy study. The starting material was peripheral blood, obtained before pregnancy. The CDR3 sequence is CASSEVGQVNYGYTF. DNA for the CDR3: TGTGCCAGCAGTGAGGTTGGCCAGGTGAACTATGGCTACACCTTC. The full variable domain, with the rest looked up from reference TRBV2 and TRBJ1-2, is EPEVTQTPSHQVTQMGQEVILRCVPISNHLYFYWYRQILGQKVEFLVSFYNNEISEKSEIFDDQFSVERPDGSNFTLKIRSTKLEDSAMYFCASSEVGQVNYGYTFGSGTRLTVV.